Listed below are T cell receptor beta chains from one sample, sequenced in a study of early T cells in non-severe SARS-CoV-2 infection. Each CDR3 protein gets one entry after TCRdb re-called the 5' RACE reads with MiXCR. The sample lists around 50,000 distinct CDR3 sequences; 9.1% were seen once. The specimen was whole blood. The source is an adult who was a healthcare worker with PCR-confirmed SARS-CoV-2 infection or an uninfected control (not recorded which). CDR3s include the opening cysteine and the closing phenylalanine or tryptophan. The D gene is left open where the match is weak. Some rows have no size entry. The others give once, few or many, or a class for an expanded clone.

cdr3_aa | cdr3_nt | clone_size | v_call | cdr3_length | d_call | j_call
CASSVVVDTEAFF | TGTGCCAGCAGCGTGGTTGTGGACACTGAAGCTTTCTTT | NA | TRBV7-8 | 13 | NA | TRBJ1-1
CASSFGDSNQPQHF | TGCGCCAGCAGCTTCGGCGATAGCAATCAGCCCCAGCATTTT | few | TRBV5-1 | 14 | NA | TRBJ1-5
CASSLFARQPQHF | TGTGCCAGCAGTTTATTTGCCCGACAGCCCCAGCATTTT | NA | TRBV27 | 13 | NA | TRBJ1-5
CASSNLGHEQFF | TGTGCCAGCAGCAATTTGGGGCATGAGCAGTTCTTC | many | TRBV7-2 | 12 | NA | TRBJ2-1
CASSPSRTGELFF | TGTGCCAGCTCACCAAGTAGGACCGGGGAGCTGTTTTTT | NA | TRBV18 | 13 | NA | TRBJ2-2
CASSLDTDGYNEQFF | TGTGCCAGCAGCTTAGACACGGACGGCTACAATGAGCAGTTCTTC | NA | TRBV11-1 | 15 | NA | TRBJ2-1
CASSVAREGENTGELFF | TGTGCCAGCAGCGTAGCTCGAGAGGGAGAGAACACCGGGGAGCTGTTTTTT | many | TRBV9 | 17 | NA | TRBJ2-2
CASSRGVTEAFF | TGTGCCAGCAGCCGGGGTGTCACTGAAGCTTTCTTT | few | TRBV6-5 | 12 | NA | TRBJ1-1
CASSLGQEFEAFF | TGTGCCAGCAGTTTGGGACAAGAGTTTGAAGCTTTCTTT | few | TRBV27 | 13 | NA | TRBJ1-1
CASSPGTSESYEQYF | TGTGCCAGCTCACCAGGGACTAGCGAATCCTACGAGCAGTACTTC | NA | TRBV18 | 15 | TRBD2 | TRBJ2-7
CASRTLRLEQFF | TGTGCCAGCCGGACCCTGCGGTTGGAGCAGTTCTTC | many | TRBV6-2/TRBV6-3 | 12 | NA | TRBJ2-1
CAWSRAPVTDTQYF | TGTGCCTGGAGTAGGGCACCAGTCACAGATACGCAGTATTTT | many | TRBV30 | 14 | NA | TRBJ2-3
CSSGLNTGELFF | TGCAGTTCCGGACTAAACACCGGGGAGCTGTTTTTT | NA | TRBV20-1 | 12 | NA | TRBJ2-2
CASSSGPGQGDVSNQPQHF | TGTGCCAGCAGCTCGGGCCCGGGACAGGGAGACGTTAGCAATCAGCCCCAGCATTTT | NA | TRBV7-6 | 19 | TRBD1 | TRBJ1-5
CASSQAFETQYF | TGTGCCAGCAGCCAAGCTTTCGAGACCCAGTACTTC | NA | TRBV14 | 12 | NA | TRBJ2-5
CASSLGAGNSGTDTQYF | TGTGCCAGCAGCTTAGGCGCGGGTAATAGCGGCACAGATACGCAGTATTTT | many | TRBV7-2 | 17 | NA | TRBJ2-3
CASSPQGWSYEQYF | TGTGCCAGCAGTCCACAGGGATGGTCCTACGAGCAGTACTTC | many | TRBV27 | 14 | NA | TRBJ2-7
CASSSRRDGYYGYTF | TGTGCCAGCAGCTCCCGGCGTGACGGATACTATGGCTACACCTTC | many | TRBV11-2 | 15 | NA | TRBJ1-2
CASSVTGRTDTQYF | TGTGCCAGCAGTGTGACCGGGAGGACAGATACGCAGTATTTT | many | TRBV2 | 14 | TRBD2 | TRBJ2-3
CASRGGDEGQPQHF | TGTGCCAGCAGGGGGGGGGATGAGGGACAGCCCCAGCATTTT | many | TRBV6-1 | 14 | NA | TRBJ1-5
CSASGQGLGETQYF | TGCAGCGCCTCGGGACAGGGGTTAGGAGAGACCCAGTACTTC | many | TRBV29-1 | 14 | TRBD1 | TRBJ2-5
CAFQDSNYGYTF | TGTGCCTTCCAGGACAGTAACTATGGCTACACCTTC | many | TRBV5-4 | 12 | NA | TRBJ1-2
CAWSETTGDYEQYF | TGTGCCTGGAGTGAGACGACAGGGGACTACGAGCAGTACTTC | NA | TRBV30 | 14 | TRBD1 | TRBJ2-7
CASSGVAKNIQYF | TGTGCCAGCAGTGGGGTAGCCAAAAACATTCAGTACTTC | few | TRBV4-2 | 13 | NA | TRBJ2-4
CASSGPSGGLDTQYF | TGCGCCAGCAGTGGTCCTAGCGGGGGGCTAGATACGCAGTATTTT | NA | TRBV10-1 | 15 | TRBD2 | TRBJ2-3
CSASKGAISDGYTF | TGCAGTGCTAGTAAGGGGGCCATTTCCGATGGCTACACCTTC | few | TRBV20-1 | 14 | TRBD1 | TRBJ1-2
CASSLGLAEETQYF | TGTGCCAGCAGCTTAGGACTAGCGGAAGAGACCCAGTACTTC | many | TRBV11-2 | 14 | TRBD2 | TRBJ2-5
CSARDPGLIYEQYF | TGCAGTGCTAGAGATCCCGGCCTTATTTACGAGCAGTACTTC | few | TRBV20-1 | 14 | NA | TRBJ2-7
CASSFVIGTGAHEQYF | TGTGCCAGCAGTTTTGTGATAGGGACAGGGGCCCACGAGCAGTACTTC | many | TRBV12-3/TRBV12-4 | 16 | TRBD1 | TRBJ2-7
CASSARDKTSDTQYF | TGTGCCAGCAGCGCCCGGGACAAAACTTCAGATACGCAGTATTTT | many | TRBV21-1 | 15 | NA | TRBJ2-3
CASSPPGTAYEQYF | TGTGCCAGCAGCCCCCCCGGGACGGCCTACGAGCAGTACTTC | few | TRBV4-2 | 14 | NA | TRBJ2-7
CASSSTSGAGTDTQYF | TGTGCCAGCAGCTCGACTAGCGGGGCCGGGACAGATACGCAGTATTTT | many | TRBV7-3 | 16 | TRBD2 | TRBJ2-3
CASSSPGKNGYTF | TGTGCCAGCAGCTCTCCAGGGAAGAATGGCTACACCTTC | few | TRBV7-2 | 13 | NA | TRBJ1-2
CASSIRGDTGELFF | TGTGCCAGCAGCATCCGGGGGGACACCGGGGAGCTGTTTTTT | many | TRBV7-2 | 14 | TRBD2 | TRBJ2-2
CASSRGLTNTDTQYF | TGTGCCAGCAGCCGGGGACTCACCAACACAGATACGCAGTATTTT | many | TRBV7-8 | 15 | NA | TRBJ2-3
CSATAETSGPAYEQYF | TGCAGTGCTACAGCCGAGACTAGCGGGCCTGCCTACGAGCAGTACTTC | NA | TRBV20-1 | 16 | TRBD2 | TRBJ2-7
CASSQTPIQETQYF | TGCGCCAGCAGCCAGACCCCCATACAAGAGACCCAGTACTTC | few | TRBV5-1 | 14 | NA | TRBJ2-5
CASSRQRLNEKLFF | TGTGCCAGCAGTCGACAGAGACTTAATGAAAAACTGTTTTTT | many | TRBV11-2 | 14 | NA | TRBJ1-4
CASSSLLTGVAEQYF | TGTGCCAGCAGCTCGCTACTGACAGGGGTGGCCGAGCAGTACTTC | many | TRBV11-2 | 15 | TRBD1 | TRBJ2-7
CASSPYQGQETQYF | TGTGCCAGCAGCCCGTATCAGGGACAAGAGACCCAGTACTTC | few | TRBV7-6 | 14 | NA | TRBJ2-5
CASSTFQETQYF | TGTGCCAGCAGCACCTTTCAAGAGACCCAGTACTTC | few | TRBV7-2 | 12 | NA | TRBJ2-5
CSVQGISEAFF | TGCAGCGTCCAGGGTATCTCTGAAGCTTTCTTT | many | TRBV29-1 | 11 | NA | TRBJ1-1